The 14 T cell receptor beta chains listed next were all sequenced from one sample in a study of pediatric ulcerative colitis. The data were produced by immunoSEQ multiplex PCR, yet TCRdb's version contains in-frame clones alone and is incomplete. This sample carries over 5,000 clones, around nine tenths of them seen once, and the ten largest clones take under 2%. Material for sequencing was blood. The source of these receptors is a girl aged 10 to 17 who was a control in a study of pediatric ulcerative colitis.

V and J are TRBV7-9 and TRBJ2-6; 7 nucleotides line up with TRBD2. Losses at the gene ends were 5 bases for V and 3 bases for J; bases not matched to a gene: 10. This CDR3 region has 17 residues. Germline V gives CDR1 SEHNR, CDR2 FQNEAQ (reference sequence). The CDR3 nucleotides read TGTGCCAGCAGCCCGATCCGGGGGGAAGTTGGGGCCAACGTCCTGACTTTC. It encodes CASSPIRGEVGANVLTF.

The gene calls are TRBV28 and TRBJ2-1; 11 positions agree with TRBD2. J lost 8 bases, V lost 8 bases, and 20 bases had no gene match. The germline V gene encodes CDR1 MDHEN and CDR2 SYDVKM. The CDR3 consists of 18 residues. CDR3 sequence (DNA): TGTGCCAGCGGTCCCCCCGAAGTAGCGGGAGGGCCGAGGGATGAGCAGTTCTTC. Translating gives CASGPPEVAGGPRDEQFF. The whole variable domain, remainder taken from reference TRBV28 and TRBJ2-1, is DVKVTQSSRYLVKRTGEKVFLECVQDMDHENMFWYRQDPGLGLRLIYFSYDVKMKEKGDIPEGYSVSREKKERFSLILESASTNQTSMYLCASGPPEVAGGPRDEQFFGPGTRLTVL.

The rearrangement uses TRBV28 and TRBJ2-7; D possibly corresponds to TRBD1 (5 bases). Trimming took off 4 bases at V and 5 bases at J, with 12 bases between the two ends. The germline V gene encodes CDR1 MDHEN and CDR2 SYDVKM. The CDR3 runs to 13 residues. The CDR3 is CASSSDSYHEQYF. As DNA, the CDR3 is TGTGCCAGCAGTTCCGACAGCTACCACGAGCAGTACTTC.

This clone was seen a few times. The CDR3 sequence is CASSVPPAGGEQFF. The DNA of the CDR3 is TGTGCCAGCAGCGTTCCCCCAGCGGGAGGTGAGCAGTTCTTC. The V call is TRBV9, the J call TRBJ2-1; 9 bases fit TRBD2. Germline loops: CDR1 SGDLS, CDR2 YYNGEE. The CDR3 is made up of 14 amino acids. V dropped 2 bases and J dropped 9; count of bases not matched to a gene: 6.

CDR3 region: CASSPGYRYGYTF. For the CDR3, the DNA is TGTGCCAGCAGTCCAGGGTACCGCTATGGCTACACCTTC. V usage is TRBV14 and J usage is TRBJ1-2, with a weak D call TRBD1 (5 bases). The CDR3 totals 13 residues. Germline V gene sequence: CDR1 SGHDN, CDR2 FVKESK. Trimming removed 6 bases from V and 4 bases from J, with 12 bases in between.

The chain has TRBV18 and TRBJ2-7; D gene ambiguous. This CDR3 contains 13 residues. Germline V gene data show CDR1 as KGHSH and CDR2 as LQKENI. The V and J ends lost 1 base and 7 bases respectively, with 11 bases between them. The CDR3 sequence is CASSPLQPGEQYF. The DNA of the CDR3 is TGTGCCAGCTCACCACTTCAACCGGGTGAGCAGTACTTC. The full variable domain, with the rest looked up from reference TRBV18 and TRBJ2-7, is NAGVMQNPRHLVRRRGQEARLRCSPMKGHSHVYWYRQLPEEGLKFMVYLQKENIIDESGMPKERFSAEFPKEGPSILRIQQVVRGDSAAYFCASSPLQPGEQYFGPGTRLTVT.

The chain couples TRBV19 to TRBJ1-1; 9 bases agree with TRBD1. The V and J ends lost 6 bases and 0 bases, in that order; junction bases with no gene match: 5. Germline CDR1 reads LNHDA; CDR2 reads SQIVND (reference sequence). The CDR3 spans 15 residues. The CDR3 here is CASRPGQGMNTEAFF. The CDR3 bases are TGTGCCAGTAGACCTGGACAGGGGATGAACACTGAAGCTTTCTTT.

The J gene is TRBJ2-7, the V gene TRBV10-2; perhaps TRBD1 as D (5 bases). CDR1 is WSHSY, CDR2 SAAADI, per germline. V was clipped by 6 bases and J by 0 bases, with 9 bases between them. This CDR3 spans 13 amino acids. CDR3 sequence: CASRDTNSYEQYF. In DNA, the CDR3 is TGCGCCAGCAGGGACACTAACTCCTACGAGCAGTACTTC.

This chain joins TRBV7-2 and TRBJ2-7, with a possible D match to TRBD2 (6 bases). V was pared by 2 bases and J by 2 bases, with 13 bases between. CDR3 length equals 15 residues. The germline gives CDR1 SGHTA, CDR2 FQGNSA. The CDR3 DNA reads as TGTGCCAGCAGCTTAAGGCTAGCGTCTCCCTACGAGCAGTACTTC. It encodes CASSLRLASPYEQYF.

CDR3 region: CASSIVPSGIGNTIYF. Here the CDR3 DNA reads TGTGCCAGTAGTATCGTACCAAGCGGGATTGGAAACACCATATATTTT. This rearrangement joins TRBV19 to TRBJ1-3; D is unresolved. V lost 3 bases and J lost 3, with 15 bases in between. Germline CDR1 and CDR2: LNHDA and SQIVND (reference sequence). CDR3 length equals 16 residues.

This chain uses TRBV4-1 with TRBJ2-5; D is ambiguous. CDR1 is MGHRA and CDR2 is YSYEKL in the germline V gene. The V end lost 2 bases, the J end lost 2 bases, and 15 bases lay between the germline ends. This CDR3 has 16 residues. The DNA for the CDR3 is TGCGCCAGCAGCCAATTGGATCGTGGATATCAAGAGACCCAGTACTTC. Encoded protein: CASSQLDRGYQETQYF.

This clone was observed a handful of times. This rearrangement joins TRBV10-2 to TRBJ2-7, with 9 bases lining up with TRBD2. In germline, CDR1 is WSHSY, CDR2 SAAADI. The trim removed 7 bases at V and 5 bases at J, leaving 9 bases unmatched. The CDR3 sequence is 14 residues long. The CDR3 loop reads CASTIAGVENEQYF. Here the CDR3 DNA reads TGCGCCAGCACCATAGCGGGAGTCGAGAACGAGCAGTACTTC.

V gene TRBV11-2 combines with J gene TRBJ1-2; 7 bases are shared with TRBD1. J was trimmed by 4 bases and V by 3 bases; bases with no gene match: 2. Germline loops: CDR1 SGHAT, CDR2 FQNNGV. There are 13 residues in the CDR3. The CDR3 nucleotides read TGTGCCAGCAGCTTTGGGACAGCCTATGGCTACACCTTC. This translates into CASSFGTAYGYTF.

This sequence joins TRBV14 and TRBJ2-1; weak D call: TRBD1 (6 bases). The germline V gene has CDR1 SGHDN and CDR2 FVKESK. V lost 4 bases, J lost 9 bases, and 19 bases lay in between. The CDR3 sequence is 15 residues long. The CDR3 spells CASSPQGLSMGEQFF. The CDR3 DNA is TGTGCCAGCAGCCCTCAGGGGTTATCCATGGGTGAGCAGTTCTTC.